Each of the 15 T cell receptor beta chains below was sequenced from the same sample in a study of blood T cell repertoires in COVID-19. Clones were sequenced by immunoSEQ multiplex PCR, and TCRdb holds only the in-frame ones, with some missing. The sample has about 240,000 clones, around four fifths seen once. Material for sequencing was peripheral blood. These receptors all stem from a woman in her 70s with acute or convalescent COVID-19.

The V and J genes are TRBV5-8 and TRBJ1-1, with 7 bases identical to TRBD1. CDR3 size: 17 residues. V lost 3 bases to trimming and J lost 4 bases; unmatched junction nucleotides: 15. Germline CDR1 reads SGHTS; CDR2 reads YDEGEE. CDR3 sequence: CASSSGTAVSLGTEAFF. CDR3 DNA: TGTGCCAGCAGCTCGGGGACAGCCGTCTCCTTGGGCACTGAAGCTTTCTTT.

The rearrangement joins TRBV7-2 to TRBJ1-3; 9 bases align to TRBD1. CDR1 and CDR2 (germline): SGHTA, FQGNSA. The CDR3 covers 12 residues. J was trimmed by 8 bases and V by 8 bases; bases with no gene match: 4. In DNA form, the CDR3 reads TGTGCCAGCCTGGGACAGGGTTACACCATATATTTT. Amino acids: CASLGQGYTIYF.

The chain employs TRBV4-1 and TRBJ2-2; TRBD2 might be the D (6 bases). CDR1 and CDR2 (germline): MGHRA, YSYEKL. Deletions cut 4 bases from V and 3 bases from J, with 18 bases between. The CDR3 has 17 residues. CDR3 coding DNA: TGCGCCAGCAGCCCCCGAAGGGCGGGGACCTACACCGGGGAGCTGTTTTTT. Its protein is CASSPRRAGTYTGELFF.

The gene calls are TRBV6-5 and TRBJ1-2; 9 positions match TRBD1. Looked up from germline, CDR1 is MNHEY and CDR2 is SVGAGI. This CDR3 contains 16 residues. V lost 2 bases, J lost 3 bases, and 7 bases stayed unmatched. The CDR3 DNA is TGTGCCAGCAGTTACAGACCGGGACAGGGCTACTATGGCTACACCTTC. Translated: CASSYRPGQGYYGYTF.

This rearrangement joins TRBV11-2 to TRBJ1-1; possibly TRBD1 for D (6 bases). Germline values: CDR1 SGHAT, CDR2 FQNNGV. Deletions cut 6 bases from V and 6 bases from J, with 11 bases between. This CDR3 has 12 amino acids. CDR3 residues: CASRYRVPEAFF. The CDR3 nucleotides are TGTGCCAGCAGATACAGGGTTCCTGAAGCTTTCTTT.

The CDR3 is CASSQDTGLASYNEQFF. DNA of the CDR3: TGTGCCAGCAGCCAAGACACGGGACTAGCCTCCTACAATGAGCAGTTCTTC. J is TRBJ2-1 and V is TRBV4-2, with TRBD2 matching over 9 bases. The germline V gene encodes CDR1 LGHNA and CDR2 YNFKEQ. There are 17 residues in the CDR3. Germline trimming cut 0 bases from V and 0 bases from J; bases unmatched to any gene: 3.

J is TRBJ2-1 and V is TRBV29-1; possibly TRBD1 for D (6 bases). Germline assignment: CDR1 SQVTM and CDR2 ANQGSEA. Trimming left V 8 bases short and J 1 base short, with 12 bases between. The CDR3 is 13 residues long. The CDR3 protein is CSLQGSSYNEQFF. The CDR3 DNA reads as TGCAGCTTACAGGGTTCTTCCTACAATGAGCAGTTCTTC.

The chain is built from TRBV12-3 or TRBV12-4 and TRBJ1-1, with a possible D match to TRBD1 (5 bases). The CDR3 has 13 residues. V dropped 6 bases and J dropped 6 bases, with 14 bases sitting between them. The CDR3 bases are TGTGCCAGCAGGGAGCAGGGTCGGGCTGAAGCTTTCTTT. Translation: CASREQGRAEAFF.

This chain joins TRBV12-3 or TRBV12-4 and TRBJ1-2; D not resolved. V was trimmed by 5 bases and J by 7 bases, leaving 14 bases between them. CDR3 length: 13 residues. The CDR3 spells CASSPDAGSGYTF. CDR3 nucleotide sequence: TGTGCCAGCAGTCCGGACGCGGGGAGTGGCTACACCTTC.

The V call is TRBV11-3, the J call TRBJ2-1, with TRBD2 matching over 7 bases. The germline V gene encodes CDR1 SGHNT and CDR2 YENEEA. V was pared by 5 bases and J by 9 bases, with 7 bases of the junction left unmatched. The CDR3 sequence is 13 residues long. The CDR3 DNA reads as TGTGCCAGCAGCCGCGGGGGTGCTGGTGAGCAGTTCTTC. Protein: CASSRGGAGEQFF.

V usage is TRBV12-5 and J usage is TRBJ1-6, with 10 positions matching TRBD1. The junction had 8 bases not matched to a gene; V was cut back by 1 base and J by 8 bases. The germline CDR1 and CDR2 sequences are LGHNT and FRNRAP. The CDR3 totals 17 residues. The CDR3 sequence: CASGLGPQDRGYSPLHF. The DNA for the CDR3 is TGTGCTAGTGGTTTGGGACCCCAGGACAGGGGGTATTCACCCCTCCACTTT.

The table lists this clone with a few counts. V is TRBV6-5 and J is TRBJ1-2; the match to TRBD1 covers 12 bases. Germline V CDR1 and CDR2: MNHEY, SVGAGI. CDR3 size: 13 residues. Trimming took 6 bases from V and 7 from J; bases not matched to a gene: 3. The CDR3 DNA follows: TGTGCCAGCAGGGGACAGGGGGCCAGTGGCTACACCTTC. Translation gives CASRGQGASGYTF.

The chain has TRBV7-9 and TRBJ1-1; no clear D gene. Trimming stripped 2 bases from V and 1 base from J, with 11 bases between. The CDR3 length is 15 residues. Per the germline V gene, CDR1 is SEHNR and CDR2 is FQNEAQ (reference sequence). The CDR3 DNA sequence: TGTGCCAGCAGCTTAAGGCGGGGATGGAACACTGAAGCTTTCTTT. Encoded protein: CASSLRRGWNTEAFF.

J is TRBJ1-3 and V is TRBV7-9; D is unresolved. Trimming stripped 2 bases from V and 7 bases from J, with 15 bases between. This CDR3 is 15 amino acids long. Germline CDR1 reads SEHNR; CDR2 reads FQNEAQ (reference sequence). The CDR3, as DNA: TGTGCCAGCAGCTTAATACACCGGAGGTTTAACACCATATATTTT. Its translation is CASSLIHRRFNTIYF.

This chain links TRBV6-5 with TRBJ1-2; 9 positions agree with TRBD1. Germline V CDR1 and CDR2: MNHEY, SVGAGI. The length of the CDR3 is 14 residues. The V and J ends lost 8 bases and 8 bases, in that order; junction bases with no gene match: 12. The CDR3 is CASRDREVRGGYTF. The CDR3 region has the DNA TGTGCCAGCCGGGACAGGGAGGTTCGTGGCGGCTACACCTTC.